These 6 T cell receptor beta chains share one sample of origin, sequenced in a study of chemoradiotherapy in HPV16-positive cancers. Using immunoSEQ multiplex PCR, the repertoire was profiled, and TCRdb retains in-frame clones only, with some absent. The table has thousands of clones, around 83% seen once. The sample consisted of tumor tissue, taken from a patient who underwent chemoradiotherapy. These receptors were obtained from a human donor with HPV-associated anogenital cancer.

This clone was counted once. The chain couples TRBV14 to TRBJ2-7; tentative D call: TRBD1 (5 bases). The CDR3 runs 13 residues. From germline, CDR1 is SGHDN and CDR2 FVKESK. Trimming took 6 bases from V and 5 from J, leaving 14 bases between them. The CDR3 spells CASSLGIRDEQYF. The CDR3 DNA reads TGTGCCAGCAGTCTGGGAATCAGGGACGAGCAGTACTTC.

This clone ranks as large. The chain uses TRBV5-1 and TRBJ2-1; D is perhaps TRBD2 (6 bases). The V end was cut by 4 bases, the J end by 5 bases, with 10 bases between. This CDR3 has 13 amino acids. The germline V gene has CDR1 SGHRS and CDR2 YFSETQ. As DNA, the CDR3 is TGCGCCAGCAGCCTCCGGGGGAACAATGAGCAGTTCTTC. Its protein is CASSLRGNNEQFF. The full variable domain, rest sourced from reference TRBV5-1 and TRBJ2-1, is KAGVTQTPRYLIKTRGQQVTLSCSPISGHRSVSWYQQTPGQGLQFLFEYFSETQRNKGNFPGRFSGRQFSNSRSEMNVSTLELGDSALYLCASSLRGNNEQFFGPGTRLTVL.

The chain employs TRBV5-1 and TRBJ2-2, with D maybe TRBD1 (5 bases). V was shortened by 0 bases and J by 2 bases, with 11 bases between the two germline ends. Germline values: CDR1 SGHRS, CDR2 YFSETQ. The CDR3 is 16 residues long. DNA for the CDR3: TGCGCCAGCAGCTTGGGGGTCAGGGCAAACACCGGGGAGCTGTTTTTT. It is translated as CASSLGVRANTGELFF.

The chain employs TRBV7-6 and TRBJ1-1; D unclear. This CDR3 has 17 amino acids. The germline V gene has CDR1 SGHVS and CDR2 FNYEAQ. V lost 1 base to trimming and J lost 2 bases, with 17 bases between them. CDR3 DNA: TGTGCCAGCAGCTTAGGGCAAATAGGGTTTTTTAACACTGAAGCTTTCTTT. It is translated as CASSLGQIGFFNTEAFF.

As DNA, the CDR3 is TGTGCCAGCAGTGAAGCGCTTCGAGGGTACGGCTACACCTTC. Its protein is CASSEALRGYGYTF. The chain is built from TRBV6-1 and TRBJ1-2; no clear D gene. V was clipped by 0 bases and J by 8 bases, with 13 bases between them. This CDR3 comprises 14 residues. The germline gives CDR1 MNHNS, CDR2 SASEGT.

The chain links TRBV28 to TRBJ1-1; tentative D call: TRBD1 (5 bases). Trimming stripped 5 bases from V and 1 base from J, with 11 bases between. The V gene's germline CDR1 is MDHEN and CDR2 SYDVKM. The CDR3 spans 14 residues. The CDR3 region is CASSPPTGNTEAFF. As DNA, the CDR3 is TGTGCCAGCAGTCCCCCAACAGGGAACACTGAAGCTTTCTTT.